Shown below are 27 T cell receptor beta chains from a single sample sequenced in a study of cytomegalovirus exposure and HLA in healthy donors (dated by TCRdb to 2015 to 2018). The library was made by the immunoSEQ multiplex PCR assay. For the multiplex PCR, a mixture combining 60 forward primers for TCR Vbeta segments and 13 reverse primers for TCR Jbeta segments was used. This immuneACCESS table, as held by TCRdb, lists in-frame sequences with V and J called but not all clones. Of the missing ones, under half trace to an unresolved V gene in checked studies; the others have no known cause. The table for this sample lists 100,000 to 150,000 clones; roughly three quarters of them were counted only once. Approximately 1% of the sample goes to the ten largest clones. The sample was PBMCs. The receptors here all came from a young woman in good health and CMV-seronegative.

This clone was counted only a few times. The V call is TRBV28, the J call TRBJ1-4; weak D call: TRBD1 (6 bases). Germline lookup yields CDR1 MDHEN and CDR2 SYDVKM. V lost 3 bases, J lost 8 bases, and 13 bases lay in between. This CDR3 region has 14 residues. CDR3 DNA sequence: TGTGCCAGCAGTTTCACCCAGGGGTACGAAAAACTGTTTTTT. Amino acids: CASSFTQGYEKLFF.

This chain connects TRBV6-1 to TRBJ2-1; 9 bases match TRBD2. CDR1 MNHNS and CDR2 SASEGT come from the germline V gene. The CDR3 is made up of 14 amino acids. The ends lost 6 bases at V and 3 bases at J; junction bases unmatched: 3. The CDR3 is CASRASGIYNEQFF. DNA of the CDR3: TGTGCCAGCAGGGCTAGCGGGATCTACAATGAGCAGTTCTTC.

This chain connects TRBV19 to TRBJ1-5; D remains unclear. Trimming took 1 base from V and 0 from J, leaving 16 bases between them. In germline, CDR1 is LNHDA, CDR2 SQIVND (reference sequence). The CDR3 consists of 18 residues. Here the CDR3 reads CASSIVGEVDGSNQPQHF. The CDR3 DNA follows: TGTGCCAGTAGTATAGTTGGGGAGGTGGACGGTAGCAATCAGCCCCAGCATTTT.

The gene calls are TRBV19 and TRBJ1-3; D gene ambiguous. The germline V and J ends were trimmed by 7 bases and 0 bases, with 10 bases remaining between them. The length of the CDR3 is 14 residues. Germline-derived CDR1 and CDR2 are LNHDA and SQIVND (reference sequence). CDR3 residues: CASNYGFSGNTIYF. Written as DNA, the CDR3 is TGTGCCAGTAACTATGGTTTCTCTGGAAACACCATATATTTT. Combining the CDR3 with reference TRBV19 and TRBJ1-3 gives the whole variable domain DGGITQSPKYLFRKEGQNVTLSCEQNLNHDAMYWYRQDPGQGLRLIYYSQIVNDFQKGDIAEGYSVSREKKESFPLTVTSAQKNPTAFYLCASNYGFSGNTIYFGEGSWLTVV.

J is TRBJ1-4 and V is TRBV9, with D hard to call. The CDR3 is made up of 15 amino acids. Trimming shortened V by 0 bases and J by 0 bases, and 6 bases separated the two germline ends. Germline V gene lookup returns CDR1 SGDLS and CDR2 YYNGEE. CDR3: CASSVGGTTNEKLFF. The CDR3 bases are TGTGCCAGCAGCGTAGGAGGTACAACTAATGAAAAACTGTTTTTT.

J is TRBJ2-5 and V is TRBV9; D ambiguous. V shed 4 bases and J shed 4 bases, with 17 bases lying between them. Germline-derived CDR1 and CDR2 are SGDLS and YYNGEE. This CDR3 has 15 amino acids. CDR3 protein: CASSPRVSGLETQYF. The CDR3 DNA reads as TGTGCCAGCAGCCCACGGGTCAGTGGCCTAGAGACCCAGTACTTC.

The chain carries TRBV9 and TRBJ2-6, with TRBD1 identical over 8 bases. Germline CDR1 and CDR2: SGDLS and YYNGEE. The V segment lost 4 bases and the J segment 4 bases; nucleotides outside the gene matches: 7. CDR3 length: 16 residues. The CDR3 region has the DNA TGTGCCAGCAGCTCCCACAGGGGGTCAGGGGCCAACGTCCTGACTTTC. Translated, it gives CASSSHRGSGANVLTF. The full variable domain, rest sourced from reference TRBV9 and TRBJ2-6, is DSGVTQTPKHLITATGQRVTLRCSPRSGDLSVYWYQQSLDQGLQFLIQYYNGEERAKGNILERFSAQQFPDLHSELNLSSLELGDSALYFCASSSHRGSGANVLTFGAGSRLTVL.

The chain joins TRBV4-1 to TRBJ2-7, with 7 nucleotides matching TRBD1. Germline trimming cut 0 bases from V and 6 bases from J; bases unmatched to any gene: 14. The CDR3 runs to 17 residues. Germline-derived CDR1 and CDR2 are MGHRA and YSYEKL. The CDR3: CASSQERGHGSLGEQYF. For the CDR3, the DNA is TGCGCCAGCAGCCAAGAAAGGGGGCATGGATCTCTGGGCGAGCAGTACTTC.

This chain connects TRBV18 to TRBJ2-7, with TRBD1 matching over 11 bases. Germline loops: CDR1 KGHSH, CDR2 LQKENI. V shed 5 bases and J 3 bases; nucleotides not matched to a gene: 9. The CDR3 totals 16 residues. The CDR3 is CASSTRPGQGVYEQYF. The CDR3 DNA is TGTGCCAGCTCAACTCGACCGGGACAGGGGGTCTACGAGCAGTACTTC. Full variable domain (missing parts from reference TRBV18 and TRBJ2-7): NAGVMQNPRHLVRRRGQEARLRCSPMKGHSHVYWYRQLPEEGLKFMVYLQKENIIDESGMPKERFSAEFPKEGPSILRIQQVVRGDSAAYFCASSTRPGQGVYEQYFGPGTRLTVT.

CDR3 in DNA: TGCGCCAGCAGCTTGGCTTCAGGGGCCGGCTCCGGGGAGCTGTTTTTT. It translates to CASSLASGAGSGELFF. The chain has TRBV5-1 and TRBJ2-2, with D perhaps matching TRBD1 (6 bases). V gave up 0 bases and J gave up 6 bases, with 15 bases separating them. The CDR3 is 16 amino acids. Germline V gene sequence: CDR1 SGHRS, CDR2 YFSETQ.

The chain carries TRBV4-2 and TRBJ2-3; the match to TRBD1 covers 10 bases. With 6 bases clipped from V and 5 bases from J, the junction kept 11 bases outside the gene matches. The CDR3 consists of 16 residues. CDR1 LGHNA and CDR2 YNFKEQ come from the germline V gene. CDR3 amino acids: CASSLRTGGLGDTQYF. The CDR3, as DNA: TGTGCCAGCAGTCTTCGGACAGGGGGATTAGGAGATACGCAGTATTTT.

V gene TRBV5-5 combines with J gene TRBJ1-3; tentatively, D is TRBD1 (5 bases). Germline V gene sequence: CDR1 SGHKS, CDR2 YYEKEE (reference sequence). The CDR3 loop spans 15 amino acids. With 2 bases removed from V and 2 bases from J, the gap between germline ends came to 11 bases. CDR3 protein: CASSFQGTPGNTIYF. The CDR3 DNA follows: TGTGCCAGCAGCTTCCAGGGAACCCCTGGAAACACCATATATTTT. Supplemented by reference TRBV5-5 and TRBJ1-3, the full variable domain reads DAGVTQSPTHLIKTRGQQVTLRCSPISGHKSVSWYQQVLGQGPQFIFQYYEKEERGRGNFPDRFSARQFPNYSSELNVNALLLGDSALYLCASSFQGTPGNTIYFGEGSWLTVV.

The rearrangement uses TRBV27 and TRBJ2-1; 10 positions agree with TRBD1. The J segment lost 2 bases and the V segment lost 6 bases, leaving 13 bases of the junction unmatched. The CDR3 has 18 amino acids. Germline-derived CDR1 and CDR2 are MNHEY and SMNVEV (reference sequence). The CDR3 loop reads CASRPGQGMMYPYNEQFF. In nucleotides, the CDR3 is TGTGCCAGCAGGCCGGGACAGGGGATGATGTATCCCTACAATGAGCAGTTCTTC.

Note on this clone: An end of the junction differs from the germline gene, which may be a read error. The genes are TRBV7-9 and TRBJ2-5; D remains unclear. This CDR3 contains 13 residues. Germline V gives CDR1 SEHNR, CDR2 FQNEAQ (reference sequence). In DNA, the CDR3 is TGTTCCAGCAGCTTCCAGGTTCGGGAGACCCAGTACTTC. Its protein product is CSSSFQVRETQYF.

The genes are TRBV19 and TRBJ2-1, with D possibly being TRBD2 (5 bases). The germline V gene has CDR1 LNHDA and CDR2 SQIVND (reference sequence). This CDR3 spans 13 amino acids. Trimming pared 9 bases from V and 1 base from J, leaving 10 bases between. CDR3 region: CASHRGSYNEQFF. In DNA, the CDR3 is TGTGCCAGCCATCGAGGGTCCTACAATGAGCAGTTCTTC.

The V gene is TRBV21-1, the J gene TRBJ2-1; the table names TRBD2, a call not compared with the DNA. TRBV21-1 is recorded as a pseudogene. This CDR3 spans 16 amino acids. Written as DNA, the CDR3 is TGTGCCAGCACCCGTTTCCAGCGGGGGTCCTACAATGAGCAGTTCTTC. Translation gives CASTRFQRGSYNEQFF.

This chain links TRBV7-8 with TRBJ2-2; D unclear. CDR1 is SGHVS and CDR2 is FQNEAQ in the germline V gene. Trimming took off 4 bases at V and 7 bases at J, with 16 bases between the two ends. The length of the CDR3 is 15 residues. The CDR3 sequence: CASSSTRHPNGELFF. For the CDR3, the DNA is TGTGCCAGCAGCTCGACAAGGCACCCAAACGGGGAGCTGTTTTTT.

This rearrangement joins TRBV7-6 to TRBJ2-3; 7 bases fit TRBD2. From germline, CDR1 is SGHVS and CDR2 FNYEAQ. The ends lost 1 base at V and 4 bases at J; junction bases unmatched: 5. The CDR3 runs 15 residues. Here the CDR3 DNA reads TGTGCCAGCAGCTTAGTGGGAGGGACTTCAGATACGCAGTATTTT. Its translation: CASSLVGGTSDTQYF.

This clone showed up just once. The chain couples TRBV27 to TRBJ1-2; D is unresolved. The CDR3 has 14 amino acids. The V end lost 5 bases, the J end lost 4 bases, and 14 bases lay between the germline ends. Germline V gene lookup returns CDR1 MNHEY and CDR2 SMNVEV (reference sequence). CDR3 nucleotides: TGTGCCAGCAGTCTCCAACAGAATTCCTATGGCTACACCTTC. Amino acid sequence: CASSLQQNSYGYTF.

Turning to this clone: The junction departs from germline at one end; a sequencing error may be responsible. This chain links TRBV19 with TRBJ2-1; D might be TRBD2 (6 bases). CDR1 is LNHDA, CDR2 SQIVND, per germline (reference sequence). This CDR3 contains 16 residues. As DNA, the CDR3 is TGTGCCAGTAGTGGAAAGGGACTCGTCTCCTCCAATGAGCAGTTCTTC. Translating it yields CASSGKGLVSSNEQFF.

The rearrangement uses TRBV23-1 and TRBJ2-5; TRBD1 is a possible D gene (6 bases). TRBV23-1 belongs to the ORF category, with a function that is uncertain. CDR3 length equals 15 residues. Trimming removed 2 bases from V and 5 bases from J, with 15 bases in between. The CDR3 DNA is TGCGCCAGCAGTCAACTTCTGGGGGCAGCGGAGACCCAGTACTTC. Encoded protein: CASSQLLGAAETQYF.

The rearrangement joins TRBV18 to TRBJ1-1, with TRBD1 identical over 7 bases. Trimming took 8 bases from V and 0 from J; bases not matched to a gene: 6. This CDR3 region has 14 residues. CDR1 and CDR2 from the germline V gene are KGHSH and LQKENI. CDR3: CASGGQTMNTEAFF. The CDR3 coding sequence is TGTGCCAGCGGGGGACAGACTATGAACACTGAAGCTTTCTTT.

This clone was picked up a small number of times. The V and J genes are TRBV5-1 and TRBJ1-1; TRBD1 matches at 9 bases. The V gene's germline CDR1 is SGHRS and CDR2 YFSETQ. The J segment lost 10 bases and the V segment lost 0 bases, leaving 13 bases of the junction unmatched. The CDR3 contains 16 residues. This CDR3 reads CASSLAVDGTGISAFF. CDR3 bases: TGCGCCAGCAGCTTGGCCGTGGACGGGACAGGGATCTCAGCTTTCTTT.

The chain uses TRBV28 and TRBJ2-7; TRBD1 matches 8 bases. The CDR3 runs 14 residues. Germline CDR1 is MDHEN and CDR2 is SYDVKM. Trimming cost V 7 bases and J 3 bases; bases outside gene matches: 8. CDR3 DNA sequence: TGTGCCAGCAACACAGGACAGGGAAACTACGAGCAGTACTTC. Translating gives CASNTGQGNYEQYF. Full variable domain (rest looked up from reference TRBV28 and TRBJ2-7): DVKVTQSSRYLVKRTGEKVFLECVQDMDHENMFWYRQDPGLGLRLIYFSYDVKMKEKGDIPEGYSVSREKKERFSLILESASTNQTSMYLCASNTGQGNYEQYFGPGTRLTVT.

This chain connects TRBV27 to TRBJ2-1; 12 bases map to TRBD2. The CDR3 contains 15 residues. The V segment lost 2 bases and the J segment 8 bases; nucleotides outside the gene matches: 4. Germline lookup yields CDR1 MNHEY and CDR2 SMNVEV (reference sequence). In DNA form, the CDR3 reads TGTGCCAGCAGTTTAGGACTAGCGGGAATCGATGAGCAGTTCTTC. It encodes CASSLGLAGIDEQFF.

The gene calls are TRBV25-1 and TRBJ2-1; 11 bases align to TRBD1. The CDR3 length is 17 residues. The germline gives CDR1 MGHDK, CDR2 SYGVNS. V lost 4 bases and J lost 5; bases outside the gene matches: 10. CDR3 region: CASSVKTGTGGDNEQFF. The CDR3 bases are TGTGCCAGCAGTGTCAAAACCGGGACAGGGGGTGACAATGAGCAGTTCTTC.

This clone has just one count. The chain joins TRBV5-1 to TRBJ2-1; 7 bases are a match to TRBD2. Germline CDR1 SGHRS, CDR2 YFSETQ. The CDR3 has 15 residues. The V and J ends lost 6 bases and 4 bases, in that order; junction bases with no gene match: 10. The DNA for the CDR3 is TGCGCCAGCACCCTGGGGGGGGAGCGGTACAATGAGCAGTTCTTC. It codes for CASTLGGERYNEQFF.